These T cell receptor beta chains were read from a single sample in a study of CD8 T cells in ankylosing spondylitis. A single record per CDR3 protein comes from TCRdb applying MiXCR to the 5' RACE reads. The table includes some 100,000 distinct CDR3 sequences, about 7.7% detected once. Sequencing was performed on blood, either unsorted or a sorted T cell fraction (not recorded which). Receptor source: a male donor with ankylosing spondylitis or in good health (not recorded which). CDR3s include the opening cysteine and the closing phenylalanine or tryptophan. The D gene is left open where the match is weak. Not every row has a clone size; where given, it reads once, few, many or a size class.

d_gene | j_gene | v_gene | abundance | CDR3nt | CDR3aa
TRBD1 | TRBJ2-5 | TRBV10-3 | NA | TGTGCCATCAGACCTGGACAGGGAGAAGAGACCCAGTACTTC | CAIRPGQGEETQYF
NA | TRBJ1-1 | TRBV7-2 | few | TGTGCCAGCAGCTTAGTGGGGGTCTTGAACACTGAAGCTTTCTTT | CASSLVGVLNTEAFF
TRBD2 | TRBJ2-3 | TRBV7-8 | many | TGTGCCAGCAGCCCAGAGGCTAGCGGGAGCACAGATACGCAGTATTTT | CASSPEASGSTDTQYF
NA | TRBJ2-7 | TRBV20-1 | many | TGCAGTGCGGCCGGGGGGCTTCATTACGAGCAGTACTTC | CSAAGGLHYEQYF
NA | TRBJ2-5 | TRBV6-2/TRBV6-3 | many | TGTGCCAGCACTCTCCTAACGGACCAAGAGACCCAGTACTTC | CASTLLTDQETQYF
NA | TRBJ1-1 | TRBV7-9 | many | TGTGCCAGCAGCTCCGGGCACACTGAAGCTTTCTTT | CASSSGHTEAFF
NA | TRBJ2-6 | TRBV7-3 | many | TGTGCCAGCAGCTCTTCTAGCTCTGGGGCCAACGTCCTGACTTTC | CASSSSSSGANVLTF
TRBD2 | TRBJ2-1 | TRBV7-6 | many | TGTGCCAGCAGCTCCAGGCTAGCGGAGCGATACAATGAGCAGTTCTTC | CASSSRLAERYNEQFF
NA | TRBJ2-1 | TRBV6-5 | many | TGTGCCAGCAGTTACTCAGGGGGGCCCTACAATGAGCAGTTCTTC | CASSYSGGPYNEQFF
TRBD2 | TRBJ2-7 | TRBV20-1 | many | TGCAGTGCTAGAGGGTTTTTAGCGGGAGGGAACTACGAGCAGTACTTC | CSARGFLAGGNYEQYF
TRBD1 | TRBJ2-7 | TRBV27 | NA | TGTGCCAGCAGCCGAGGACAGGGGAGGGTCTACGAGCAGTACTTC | CASSRGQGRVYEQYF
NA | TRBJ2-1 | TRBV7-9 | many | TGTGCCAGCATCCCTAGGACGGTTGATATGAAGTTCTTC | CASIPRTVDMKFF
TRBD2 | TRBJ2-2 | TRBV7-2 | many | TGTGCCAGCAGCTTAGAGAGCGGGGGAAGCACCGGGGAGCTGTTTTTT | CASSLESGGSTGELFF
NA | TRBJ2-1 | TRBV24-1 | many | TGTGCCACCAGTGATTGGACCACGAATGAGCAGTTCTTC | CATSDWTTNEQFF
TRBD1 | TRBJ2-1 | TRBV24-1 | many | TGTGCCACCAGTGATCCCCGGACAGGCTACAATGAGCAGTTCTTC | CATSDPRTGYNEQFF
NA | TRBJ2-7 | TRBV29-1 | many | TGCAGCGCTTTAGACGGTAGCTCCTACGAGCAGTACTTC | CSALDGSSYEQYF
TRBD2 | TRBJ2-1 | TRBV6-2/TRBV6-3 | many | TGTGCCAGCAGCTTTCAGAGCGGGGGGGCCTACAATGAGCAGTTCTTC | CASSFQSGGAYNEQFF
TRBD2 | TRBJ2-3 | TRBV10-3 | few | TGTGCTACCGGAGCCGGAGCGGGGCTCACAGATACGCAGTATTTT | CATGAGAGLTDTQYF
NA | TRBJ2-1 | TRBV6-5 | many | TGTGCCAGCAGTTCCTTGGCTACCCGGCCTGGGAATGAGCAGTTCTTC | CASSSLATRPGNEQFF
TRBD1 | TRBJ1-2 | TRBV27 | many | TGTGCCAGCAGCGGGACAGCCTATAACTATGGCTACACCTTC | CASSGTAYNYGYTF
TRBD1 | TRBJ2-5 | TRBV20-1 | many | TGCAGTGCCAGACAGGGGATTCAAGAGACCCAGTACTTC | CSARQGIQETQYF
TRBD1 | TRBJ2-2 | TRBV20-1 | many | TGCAGTGCCCAACCGACAGGGAGATGGGCGAACACCGGGGAGCTGTTTTTT | CSAQPTGRWANTGELFF
TRBD1 | TRBJ1-2 | TRBV3-1 | many | TGTGCCAGCAGCCAAAGGAGACAGGGTCCTTATGGCTACACCTTC | CASSQRRQGPYGYTF
NA | TRBJ1-2 | TRBV10-3 | many | TGTGCCATCAGTGAAAACTATGGCTACACCTTC | CAISENYGYTF
TRBD1 | TRBJ2-5 | TRBV6-5 | many | TGTGCCAGCAGTTACTCGTGGACAGGGCAAGAGACCCAGTACTTC | CASSYSWTGQETQYF
NA | TRBJ2-5 | TRBV5-1 | NA | TGCGCCAGCAGCGCGGGACTCCAAGAGACCCAGTACTTC | CASSAGLQETQYF
TRBD1 | TRBJ1-1 | TRBV20-1 | NA | TGCAGTGCTAGTGGGCAGGGGGGAAACACTGAAGCTTTCTTT | CSASGQGGNTEAFF
NA | TRBJ2-2 | TRBV5-6 | many | TGTGCCAGCAGCTTCTTGTTGAGAGACACCGGGGAGCTGTTTTTT | CASSFLLRDTGELFF
NA | TRBJ1-2 | TRBV2 | many | TGTGCCAGCAGTGATCAGGGCCTCTATGGCTACACCTTC | CASSDQGLYGYTF
NA | TRBJ2-7 | TRBV18 | many | TGTGCCAGCTATATAAGGGAAGATAGCGAGCAGTACTTC | CASYIREDSEQYF
TRBD1 | TRBJ2-1 | TRBV15 | many | TGTGCCACCAGCACCGGACAGGGGTACAATGAGCAGTTCTTC | CATSTGQGYNEQFF
NA | TRBJ1-3 | TRBV12-3/TRBV12-4 | many | TGTGCCAGCAGTTTAGCAGGGCCTGGAAACACCATATATTTT | CASSLAGPGNTIYF
NA | TRBJ2-1 | TRBV20-1 | NA | TGCAGTGCTACAGGGGTGGGGATCTTCAGCTCCTACAATGAGCAGTTCTTC | CSATGVGIFSSYNEQFF
NA | TRBJ1-5 | TRBV12-3/TRBV12-4 | many | TGTGCCAGCAGCCCTGGACAGTACAATCAGCCCCAGCATTTT | CASSPGQYNQPQHF
TRBD1 | TRBJ1-3 | TRBV7-6 | many | TGTGCCAGCAGCTTAGCCCAGGGGGCTGAATTAGGAAACACCATATATTTT | CASSLAQGAELGNTIYF
NA | TRBJ2-7 | TRBV12-3/TRBV12-4 | many | TGTGCCAGCAGTACCGGGACACTTTACGAGCAGTACTTC | CASSTGTLYEQYF
NA | TRBJ1-1 | TRBV11-2 | many | TGTGCCAGCAGCTTATCCCCCGGGGGCAGGAACACTGAAGCTTTCTTT | CASSLSPGGRNTEAFF
NA | TRBJ2-7 | TRBV20-1 | many | TGCAGTGCGAAATCCGCCTACGAGCAGTACTTC | CSAKSAYEQYF
NA | TRBJ2-1 | TRBV7-2 | many | TGTGCCAGCAGCTTAGTGGGGGGACAAATTAGAAATGAGCAGTTCTTC | CASSLVGGQIRNEQFF
TRBD2 | TRBJ2-7 | TRBV4-3 | many | TGCGCCAGCAGCCCCGGGACTAGCGGGTCTTCCTACGAGCAGTACTTC | CASSPGTSGSSYEQYF
TRBD2 | TRBJ2-7 | TRBV5-6 | many | TGTGCCAGCAGCTTGTATGGACTAGCGGACGAGCAGTACTTC | CASSLYGLADEQYF
NA | TRBJ2-1 | TRBV6-1 | few | TGTGCCAGCCGCGGACGGGACCTTTACAATGAGCAGTTCTTC | CASRGRDLYNEQFF
NA | TRBJ2-3 | TRBV5-5 | many | TGTGCCAGCAGTCTAGACGCGGGGATAGATACGCAGTATTTT | CASSLDAGIDTQYF
TRBD2 | TRBJ2-3 | TRBV29-1 | many | TGCAGCGTTGAACGGCGGGGGACAGATACGCAGTATTTT | CSVERRGTDTQYF
NA | TRBJ2-3 | TRBV5-6 | many | TGTGCCAGCAGCTTTCCGGGTTTCACAGATACGCAGTATTTT | CASSFPGFTDTQYF
NA | TRBJ2-3 | TRBV20-1 | many | TGCAGTGCTGTTCCCGGATACAGCACAGATACGCAGTATTTT | CSAVPGYSTDTQYF
NA | TRBJ2-1 | TRBV19 | NA | TGTGCCAGTAGTCCCCAGAGCCAGGGGGGCGAGCAGTTCTTC | CASSPQSQGGEQFF
TRBD1 | TRBJ1-2 | TRBV12-3/TRBV12-4 | many | TGTGCCAGCAGTCCGGGACAGGGCTGGGGTGGCTACACCTTC | CASSPGQGWGGYTF
TRBD2 | TRBJ2-1 | TRBV5-1 | many | TGCGCCAGCAGAGGGGAGGGGTATGCGCAGTTCTTC | CASRGEGYAQFF
TRBD2 | TRBJ2-1 | TRBV6-6 | many | TGTGCCAGCAGTCGGGAGGGCGCGTTCTTC | CASSREGAFF
NA | TRBJ1-2 | TRBV4-3 | many | TGCGCCAGCAGCCAAGAAGCGGGGATAGGCTACACCTTC | CASSQEAGIGYTF
TRBD2 | TRBJ2-7 | TRBV20-1 | NA | TGCAGTGCTAGAGATCTACTAGCGGCTCCCTACGAGCAGTACTTC | CSARDLLAAPYEQYF
TRBD1 | TRBJ1-2 | TRBV20-1 | few | TGCAGTGCTAGAGAATTAGGGGGCAATGGCTACACCTTC | CSARELGGNGYTF
TRBD1 | TRBJ1-2 | TRBV6-2/TRBV6-3 | many | TGTGCCAGCATCCAACAGGGGGCACGCTATGGCTACACCTTC | CASIQQGARYGYTF
NA | TRBJ1-1 | TRBV5-1 | NA | TGCGCCAGCAGCCTAGCCACGACGGGCATGAACACTGAAGCTCTCTTT | CASSLATTGMNTEALF
NA | TRBJ1-5 | TRBV7-2 | many | TGTGCCAGCAGCCAACAGGCTACCAATCAGCCCCAGCATTTT | CASSQQATNQPQHF
NA | TRBJ2-7 | TRBV12-3/TRBV12-4 | many | TGTGCCAGCAGTTTATCTGCGTACGAGCAGTACTTC | CASSLSAYEQYF
NA | TRBJ2-7 | TRBV19 | NA | TGTGCCAGTAGTATAAAGCTGGGTCAGGGGGGGCCCTACGAGCAGTACTTC | CASSIKLGQGGPYEQYF
NA | TRBJ2-1 | TRBV7-9 | many | TGTGCCAGCAGCCCTCGACAGGCCGGCTACAATGAGCAGTTCTTC | CASSPRQAGYNEQFF